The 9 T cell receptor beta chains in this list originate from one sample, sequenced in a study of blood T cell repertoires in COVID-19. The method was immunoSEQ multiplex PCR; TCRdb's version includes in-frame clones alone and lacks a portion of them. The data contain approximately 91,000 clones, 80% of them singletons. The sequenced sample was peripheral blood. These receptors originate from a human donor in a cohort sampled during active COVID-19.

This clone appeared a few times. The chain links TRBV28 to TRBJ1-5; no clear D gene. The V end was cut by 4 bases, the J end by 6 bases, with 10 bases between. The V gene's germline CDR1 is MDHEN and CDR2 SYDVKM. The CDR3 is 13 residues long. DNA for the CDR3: TGTGCCAGCAGTTCAGGTCGCTCTCAGCCCCAGCATTTT. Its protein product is CASSSGRSQPQHF.

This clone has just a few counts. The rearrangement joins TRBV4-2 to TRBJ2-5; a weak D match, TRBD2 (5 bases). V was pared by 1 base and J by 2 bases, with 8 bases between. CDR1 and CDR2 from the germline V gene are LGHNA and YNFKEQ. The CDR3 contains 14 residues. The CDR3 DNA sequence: TGTGCCAGCAGCCAAGGCAGCGGACAAGAGACCCAGTACTTC. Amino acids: CASSQGSGQETQYF.

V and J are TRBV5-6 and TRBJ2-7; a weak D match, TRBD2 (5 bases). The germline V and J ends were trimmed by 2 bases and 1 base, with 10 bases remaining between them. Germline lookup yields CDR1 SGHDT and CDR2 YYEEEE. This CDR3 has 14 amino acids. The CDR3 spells CASSFGGLSYEQYF. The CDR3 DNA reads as TGTGCCAGCAGCTTCGGAGGATTATCCTACGAGCAGTACTTC.

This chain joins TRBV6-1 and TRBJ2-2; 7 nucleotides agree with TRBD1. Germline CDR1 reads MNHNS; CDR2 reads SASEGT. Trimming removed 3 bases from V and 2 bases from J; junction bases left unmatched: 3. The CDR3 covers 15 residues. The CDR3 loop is CASSDRDRNTGELFF. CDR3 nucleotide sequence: TGTGCCAGCAGTGATCGGGACAGAAACACCGGGGAGCTGTTTTTT.

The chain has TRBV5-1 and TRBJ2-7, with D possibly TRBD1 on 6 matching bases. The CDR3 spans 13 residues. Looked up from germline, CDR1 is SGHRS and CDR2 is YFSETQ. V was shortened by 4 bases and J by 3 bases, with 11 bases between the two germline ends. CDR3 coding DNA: TGCGCCAGCAGCCTGATAGGGGGCTACGAGCAGTACTTC. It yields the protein CASSLIGGYEQYF. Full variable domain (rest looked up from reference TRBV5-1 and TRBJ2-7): KAGVTQTPRYLIKTRGQQVTLSCSPISGHRSVSWYQQTPGQGLQFLFEYFSETQRNKGNFPGRFSGRQFSNSRSEMNVSTLELGDSALYLCASSLIGGYEQYFGPGTRLTVT.

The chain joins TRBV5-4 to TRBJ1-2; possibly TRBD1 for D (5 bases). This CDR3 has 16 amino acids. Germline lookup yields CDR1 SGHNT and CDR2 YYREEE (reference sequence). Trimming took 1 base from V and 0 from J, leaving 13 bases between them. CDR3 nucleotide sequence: TGTGCCAGCAGCTTGCGCAGGGCCGTAGCTAACTATGGCTACACCTTC. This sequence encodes CASSLRRAVANYGYTF. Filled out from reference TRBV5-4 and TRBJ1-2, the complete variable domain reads ETGVTQSPTHLIKTRGQQVTLRCSSQSGHNTVSWYQQALGQGPQFIFQYYREEENGRGNFPPRFSGLQFPNYSSELNVNALELDDSALYLCASSLRRAVANYGYTFGSGTRLTVV.

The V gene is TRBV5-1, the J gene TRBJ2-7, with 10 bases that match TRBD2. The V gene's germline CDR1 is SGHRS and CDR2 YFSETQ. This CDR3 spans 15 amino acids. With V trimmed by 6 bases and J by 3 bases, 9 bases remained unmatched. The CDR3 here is CASTPSGRADYEQYF. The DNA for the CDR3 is TGCGCCAGCACTCCAAGCGGGAGGGCTGACTACGAGCAGTACTTC.

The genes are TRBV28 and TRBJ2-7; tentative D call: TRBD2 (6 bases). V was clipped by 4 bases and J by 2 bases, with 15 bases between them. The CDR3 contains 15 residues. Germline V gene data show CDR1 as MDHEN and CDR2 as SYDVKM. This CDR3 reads CASSSTGTAPYEQYF. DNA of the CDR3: TGTGCCAGCAGTTCCACCGGGACTGCACCCTACGAGCAGTACTTC.

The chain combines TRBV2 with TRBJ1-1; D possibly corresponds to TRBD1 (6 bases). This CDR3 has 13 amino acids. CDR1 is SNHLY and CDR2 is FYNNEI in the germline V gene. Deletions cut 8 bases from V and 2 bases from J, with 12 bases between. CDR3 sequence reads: CASRKGVNTEAFF. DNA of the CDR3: TGTGCCAGCCGAAAGGGGGTAAACACTGAAGCTTTCTTT.